This is a list of T cell receptor beta chains from one sample in a study of beta chain features in type 1 diabetes. Sequencing was performed with immunoSEQ multiplex PCR; in TCRdb, only in-frame clones are kept and a portion is missing. The sample lists around 180,000 clones, 10% to 15% occurring once. Material: central memory CD4+ T cells from blood. Every receptor here comes from a woman younger than 30 in good health. The CDR3 runs from the conserved cysteine through the conserved F or W. The D gene is left open where the match is weak. Size tells how often a clone was seen (once, few, many) or the class of an expanded clone, and some rows leave it out.

>TRBD2|TRBJ2-1|few|TRBV9
CASTETSVGSNEQFF
TGTGCCAGCACCGAGACTAGCGTGGGGTCCAATGAGCAGTTCTTC
>.|TRBJ1-2|few|TRBV9
CASSVATGYGYTF
TGTGCCAGCAGCGTAGCGACAGGCTATGGCTACACCTTC
>TRBD1|TRBJ1-2|few|TRBV28
CALWTGNNYGYTF
TGTGCCCTTTGGACAGGGAATAACTATGGCTACACCTTC
>TRBD1|TRBJ2-1|.|TRBV4-2
CASSQDWTGAGVLHNEQFF
TGTGCCAGCAGCCAAGATTGGACAGGGGCGGGAGTCCTCCACAATGAGCAGTTCTTC
>TRBD2|TRBJ2-7|.|TRBV5-1
CASSSISGTPYEQYF
TGCGCCAGCAGCTCCATTAGCGGGACCCCCTACGAGCAGTACTTC
>TRBD1|TRBJ2-7|few|TRBV29-1
CSVVPTGGIGEQYF
TGCAGCGTCGTCCCGACAGGGGGTATAGGGGAGCAGTACTTC
>TRBD2|TRBJ2-2|few|TRBV4-2
CASSQDGTSGNTGELFF
TGTGCCAGCAGCCAAGACGGGACTAGCGGCAACACCGGGGAGCTGTTTTTT
>TRBD2|TRBJ2-1|.|TRBV2
CASSESASGRARLLFF
TGTGCCAGCAGTGAATCGGCTAGCGGGAGGGCCCGTTTATTGTTCTTC
>TRBD2|TRBJ2-7|few|TRBV19
CASSIPSGSIYEQYF
TGTGCCAGTAGTATACCTAGCGGGAGTATCTACGAGCAGTACTTC
>TRBD2|TRBJ2-4|.|TRBV5-4
CASSLKTSVLAKNIQYF
TGTGCCAGCAGCTTGAAGACTAGCGTCTTAGCCAAAAACATTCAGTACTTC
>TRBD2|TRBJ2-5|few|TRBV10-3
CAISSTSGSETQYF
TGTGCCATCAGCTCGACTAGCGGGAGTGAGACCCAGTACTTC
>TRBD2|TRBJ2-1|.|TRBV30
CAWSGGSSYNEQFF
TGTGCCTGGAGTGGCGGGAGCTCCTACAATGAGCAGTTCTTC
>.|TRBJ1-1|.|TRBV7-9
CASSLRAGDTEAFF
TGTGCCAGCAGCTTACGGGCGGGAGACACTGAAGCTTTCTTT
>TRBD2|TRBJ2-7|.|TRBV27
CASSSLFEAGAYEQYF
TGTGCCAGCAGTTCCCTCTTTGAGGCGGGAGCCTACGAGCAGTACTTC
>.|TRBJ1-1|.|TRBV7-3
CASSPKGGGGDTEAFF
TGTGCCAGCAGCCCCAAGGGAGGTGGGGGGGACACTGAAGCTTTCTTT
>.|TRBJ1-3|few|TRBV9
CASSSGGGSGNTIYF
TGTGCCAGCAGCAGCGGGGGGGGCTCTGGAAACACCATATATTTT
>.|TRBJ2-5|few|TRBV9
CASSVGARLETQYF
TGTGCCAGCAGCGTAGGTGCGAGGTTAGAGACCCAGTACTTC
>TRBD1|TRBJ2-7|few|TRBV28
CASGTVLFYEQYF
TGTGCCAGCGGGACAGTCCTGTTCTACGAGCAGTACTTC
>TRBD1|TRBJ1-5|few|TRBV6-5
CASSQHRDSSQPQHF
TGTGCCAGCAGTCAGCACCGGGACAGCAGTCAGCCCCAGCATTTT
>.|TRBJ2-3|once|TRBV19
CASRDSSVTDTQYF
TGTGCCAGTAGAGACTCTAGCGTCACAGATACGCAGTATTTT
>.|TRBJ1-2|few|TRBV29-1
CSVEGEIYRGFYGYTF
TGCAGCGTTGAAGGAGAGATCTATAGGGGGTTTTATGGCTACACCTTC
>TRBD1|TRBJ2-3|few|TRBV14
CASSPGQGLTDTQYF
TGTGCCAGCAGCCCGGGACAGGGCCTCACAGATACGCAGTATTTT
>TRBD1|TRBJ1-4|.|TRBV18
CASSPGTGRNEKLFF
TGTGCCAGCTCACCCGGGACAGGACGTAATGAAAAACTGTTTTTT
>TRBD1|TRBJ1-3|.|TRBV7-2
CASSPGQGAGNTIYF
TGTGCCAGCAGCCCAGGACAGGGCGCTGGAAACACCATATATTTT
>.|TRBJ1-4|.|TRBV5-1
CASSIRDTYEKLFF
TGCGCCAGCAGCATCCGGGACACGTATGAAAAACTGTTTTTT
>TRBD1|TRBJ1-4|.|TRBV28
CASSLDRGREKLFF
TGTGCCAGCAGTCTCGACAGGGGCAGGGAAAAACTGTTTTTT
>.|TRBJ2-7|once|TRBV30
CAWRLKPDRSLTYEQYF
TGTGCCTGGAGACTAAAACCCGACAGGTCCCTCACCTACGAGCAGTACTTC
>.|TRBJ2-3|.|TRBV9
CASSVGVGRITDTQYF
TGTGCCAGCAGCGTAGGAGTGGGCAGAATCACAGATACGCAGTATTTT
>.|TRBJ1-2|.|TRBV30
CAWRGHNNYGYTF
TGTGCCTGGCGAGGGCATAATAACTATGGCTACACCTTC
>.|TRBJ2-3|.|TRBV4-2
CASSQGRPGDTQYF
TGTGCCAGCAGCCAAGGACGCCCGGGAGATACGCAGTATTTT
>TRBD2|TRBJ2-1|few|TRBV7-6
CASSLARNSGRPRDNEQFF
TGTGCCAGCAGCTTAGCCCGAAATAGCGGGAGGCCTCGAGACAATGAGCAGTTCTTC
>.|TRBJ2-1|.|TRBV27
CARPRRGRHNEQFF
TGTGCCAGACCCCGTAGAGGGCGACACAATGAGCAGTTCTTC
>TRBD2|TRBJ2-1|.|TRBV19
CASSPRNSGRAKEQFF
TGTGCCAGTAGTCCGCGAAATAGCGGGAGGGCCAAAGAGCAGTTCTTC
>.|TRBJ2-3|many|TRBV18
CASSPLSRRSTDTQYF
TGTGCCAGCTCACCACTTTCGAGGCGGTCCACAGATACGCAGTATTTT
>TRBD2|TRBJ2-1|few|TRBV5-1
CASSFSGLDVEEQFF
TGCGCCAGCAGCTTCTCGGGACTAGATGTCGAAGAGCAGTTCTTC
>.|TRBJ1-5|.|TRBV5-6
CASSLIHSNQPQHF
TGTGCCAGCAGCTTGATCCATAGCAATCAGCCCCAGCATTTT
>TRBD1|TRBJ2-7|few|TRBV11-2
CASSRWDRSTEQYF
TGTGCCAGCAGCCGATGGGACAGGTCTACCGAGCAGTACTTC
>TRBD1|TRBJ2-7|.|TRBV28
CASSFEDRGIPTPYEQYF
TGTGCCAGCAGTTTTGAGGACAGGGGCATCCCAACCCCCTACGAGCAGTACTTC
>.|TRBJ2-1|.|TRBV2
CAGQPDFDNEQFF
TGTGCCGGACAGCCCGACTTCGACAATGAGCAGTTCTTC
>TRBD1|TRBJ1-5|few|TRBV2
CASKAQGGNQPQHF
TGTGCCAGCAAGGCACAGGGGGGTAATCAGCCCCAGCATTTT
>.|TRBJ2-1|.|TRBV10-3
CAISPSHNEQFF
TGTGCCATCAGTCCGTCCCACAATGAGCAGTTCTTC
>.|TRBJ2-5|few|TRBV4-1
CASSQASGVRETQYF
TGCGCCAGCAGCCAAGCCTCAGGGGTAAGGGAGACCCAGTACTTC
>TRBD1|TRBJ2-7|.|TRBV28
CASSWGDRGREQYF
TGTGCCAGCAGCTGGGGGGACAGGGGGCGAGAGCAGTACTTC
>TRBD1|TRBJ1-2|few|TRBV5-6
CASSLLDREYGYTF
TGTGCCAGCAGCTTGTTAGACAGGGAGTATGGCTACACCTTC
>.|TRBJ2-6|.|TRBV4-2
CASSSTGFGANVLTF
TGTGCCAGCAGCTCTACGGGGTTCGGGGCCAACGTCCTGACTTTC
>.|TRBJ1-5|.|TRBV28
CASSWASNQPQHF
TGTGCCAGCAGTTGGGCTAGCAATCAGCCCCAGCATTTT
>.|TRBJ2-6|.|TRBV5-1
CASRGGTAGANVLTF
TGCGCCAGCCGGGGGGGGACAGCTGGGGCCAACGTCCTGACTTTC
>TRBD1|TRBJ2-2|.|TRBV5-4
CASSSTGVGAFTGELFF
TGTGCCAGCAGCTCCACAGGGGTTGGCGCTTTCACCGGGGAGCTGTTTTTT
>.|TRBJ1-4|.|TRBV2
CASSQSPGTNEKLFF
TGTGCCAGCAGCCAAAGTCCGGGGACTAATGAAAAACTGTTTTTT
>.|TRBJ2-7|.|TRBV4-3
CASSQDRYRGGEQYF
TGCGCCAGCAGCCAAGATAGATACAGGGGAGGCGAGCAGTACTTC
>TRBD1|TRBJ2-7|few|TRBV27
CASSPGQGARYYEQYF
TGTGCCAGCAGTCCAGGACAGGGTGCGCGGTACTACGAGCAGTACTTC
>.|TRBJ2-3|few|TRBV6-6
CASTEAGRVADTQYF
TGTGCCAGCACGGAGGCGGGACGGGTCGCAGATACGCAGTATTTT